Shown below are 5 T cell receptor beta chains from a single sample sequenced in a study of blood T cell repertoires in COVID-19. Assay used: immunoSEQ multiplex PCR; TCRdb lists only in-frame clones, some missing. The sample shows roughly 210,000 clones, about 85% of them seen only once. The sample consisted of peripheral blood. The receptors shown here come from a man between 70 and 80 years old with acute or convalescent COVID-19.

In its sample, this clone was seen once. The chain combines TRBV4-3 with TRBJ2-7; the match to TRBD1 covers 7 bases. Looked up from germline, CDR1 is LGHNA and CDR2 is YSLEER. V dropped 1 base and J dropped 3; count of bases not matched to a gene: 3. CDR3 length: 14 residues. CDR3 DNA: TGCGCCAGCAGCCAAGGGACAGGCCGCTACGAGCAGTACTTC. Its translation is CASSQGTGRYEQYF.

This chain links TRBV6-5 with TRBJ1-2, with 8 bases that match TRBD1. Germline-derived CDR1 and CDR2 are MNHEY and SVGAGI. J was trimmed by 8 bases and V by 4 bases; bases with no gene match: 15. The length of the CDR3 is 16 residues. This CDR3 reads CASSWGQANFMEGYTF. The CDR3 coding sequence is TGTGCCAGCAGTTGGGGACAGGCCAACTTCATGGAGGGCTACACCTTC.

V usage is TRBV18 and J usage is TRBJ1-4; perhaps TRBD1 as D (5 bases). The germline V gene has CDR1 KGHSH and CDR2 LQKENI. The V gene lost 3 bases and the J gene lost 8 bases, with 7 bases spanning the gap. CDR3 size: 12 residues. The CDR3 DNA reads as TGTGCCAGCTCACCGGGGGGAGAAAAACTGTTTTTT. It specifies CASSPGGEKLFF.

The chain combines TRBV18 with TRBJ2-1; 12 nucleotides line up with TRBD2. This CDR3 spans 15 amino acids. V trimming: 5 bases; J trimming: 6 bases; junction bases outside the gene matches: 5. Germline V CDR1 and CDR2: KGHSH, LQKENI. CDR3 region: CASSFGLAGSNEQFF. CDR3 nucleotide sequence: TGTGCCAGCTCATTCGGACTAGCGGGAAGCAATGAGCAGTTCTTC.

The V gene is TRBV2, the J gene TRBJ2-1, with 7 bases identical to TRBD2. The germline CDR1 and CDR2 sequences are SNHLY and FYNNEI. Germline trimming cut 2 bases from V and 0 bases from J; bases unmatched to any gene: 4. This CDR3 has 16 amino acids. The CDR3 reads CASSEWGGSSYNEQFF. The CDR3, as DNA: TGTGCCAGCAGTGAATGGGGCGGGAGCTCCTACAATGAGCAGTTCTTC.